Sequencing of this TCR beta chain was carried out in a study of beta chain features in type 1 diabetes. Whole-study findings and limits: Moderately but significantly shorter TCRB CDR3s were found in Type 1 diabetes patients in all four CD4+ subsets. Whether HLA type affects TCRB rearrangement stayed undetermined in the present work.

As for this clone: Its antigen remains unknown.

Sequenced material consisted of expressed TCRB transcripts (all of the isolated RNA was reverse transcribed). Sequencing was performed with immunoSEQ multiplex PCR; in TCRdb, only in-frame clones are kept and a portion is missing. Of around 250,000 clones in the sample, about 20% were seen once. The sequence came from a woman aged 40 to 50 with type 1 diabetes. Material for sequencing was naive CD4+ T cells from blood.

CDR3: CASSRGTGGSYEQYF. CDR3 nucleotides: TGCGCCAGCAGCCGCGGGACAGGCGGATCCTACGAGCAGTACTTC. The chain combines TRBV4-3 with TRBJ2-7; 8 nucleotides match TRBD1. CDR1 LGHNA and CDR2 YSLEER come from the germline V gene. The junction had 6 bases not matched to a gene; V was cut back by 4 bases and J by 1 base. The CDR3 consists of 15 residues.